This T cell receptor beta chain was documented in a study of regulatory T cells in long-lasting Graves disease. The time point is: newly diagnosed GD, antithyroid drugs for less than 3 months. From PBMCs, RNA was extracted and then used to make the TCR library. This CDR3 comprises 13 residues. CDR1 and CDR2 (germline): MDHEN, SYDVKM. V lost 6 bases and J lost 11; bases outside the gene matches: 9. There are a few counts of this clonotype. Its antigen remains unidentified. Study-wide results and limits: Persistent cases favored TRBV28, TRBJ1-2 and TRBJ2-5.

Combining iRepertoire HTBI primers with Arm-PCR of CDR3 regions, the authors built TCR beta libraries. TCRdb reanalysed the multiplex PCR reads using MiXCR and keeps one entry per CDR3 protein. The sample carries fewer than 650,000 distinct CDR3 sequences, roughly 15% recorded once. The sample was also reused in another study, on T cells in Graves' hyperthyroidism and ophthalmopathy.

The specimen was peripheral blood mononuclear cells (PBMCs), collected at new diagnosis, from a patient treated with antithyroid drugs. The TCR was taken from a man younger than 35 with Graves disease. The chain is built from TRBV28 and TRBJ1-1; 10 bases line up with TRBD1. CDR3: CASSPGQGDRAFF. In DNA, the CDR3 is TGTGCCAGCAGCCCTGGACAGGGGGACCGTGCTTTCTTT.